This T cell receptor beta chain emerged from a study of spatial heterogeneity in lung cancer. Study as a whole: Each unique TCR and UMI combination was seen more than ten times on average in raw reads.

The CDR3 consists of 15 residues. Trimming removed 6 bases at V and 2 bases at J, with 13 bases between. This clonotype showed up many times. Described time point: sample taken at primary tumor resection. Every individual TCR cDNA molecule carried its own unique molecular identifier, which allowed correction of PCR and sequencing errors. TCRdb reprocessed the 5' RACE reads via MiXCR and lists one record per CDR3 protein. This repertoire shows 60,000 or so distinct CDR3 sequences, 6.3% found once; its top ten account for 14% to 15%. The chain combines TRBV12-3 or TRBV12-4 with TRBJ2-2, with D possibly being TRBD1 (5 bases). The material was PBMCs, obtained at surgery. This clonotype originated in a female donor with early-stage non-small cell lung cancer. The CDR3 sequence is CASSPTTDNTGELFF. The DNA for the CDR3 is TGTGCCAGCAGCCCTACGACAGATAACACCGGGGAGCTGTTTTTT.